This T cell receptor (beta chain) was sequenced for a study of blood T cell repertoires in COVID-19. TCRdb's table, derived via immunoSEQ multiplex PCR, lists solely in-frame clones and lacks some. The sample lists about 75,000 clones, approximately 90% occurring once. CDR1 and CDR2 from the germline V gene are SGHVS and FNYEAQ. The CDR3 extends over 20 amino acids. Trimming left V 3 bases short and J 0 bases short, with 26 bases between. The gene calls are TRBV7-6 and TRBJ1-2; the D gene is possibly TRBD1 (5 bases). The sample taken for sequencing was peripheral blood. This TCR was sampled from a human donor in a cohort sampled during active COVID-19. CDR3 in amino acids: CASSFRSREGLENPNYGYTF. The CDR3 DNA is TGTGCCAGCAGCTTTAGGTCTAGGGAGGGGCTCGAGAACCCTAACTATGGCTACACCTTC.